A single sample is the source of the 3 T cell receptor beta chains below, sequenced in a study of control samples from healthy donors and cancer patients. Libraries were prepared by immunoSEQ multiplex PCR; TCRdb keeps only in-frame clonotypes and omits some of them. The data contain 88,000 or so clones, around 94% of them singletons. The source material was blood. The source of these receptors is a woman aged 18-29 years in good health.

This rearrangement joins TRBV2 to TRBJ2-2; D ambiguous. There are 14 residues in the CDR3. The germline V gene has CDR1 SNHLY and CDR2 FYNNEI. Trimming took off 6 bases at V and 6 bases at J, with 14 bases between the two ends. CDR3 residues: CASRPHPGAGELFF. Written as DNA, the CDR3 is TGTGCCAGCAGGCCACATCCGGGCGCCGGGGAGCTGTTTTTT.

This rearrangement joins TRBV29-1 to TRBJ1-2; tentative D call: TRBD1 (5 bases). The ends were cut back, 4 bases at V and 2 bases at J, with 8 bases in the middle. This CDR3 has 12 amino acids. CDR1 and CDR2 from the germline V gene are SQVTM and ANQGSEA. The CDR3 DNA follows: TGCAGCGTTGGGGGACGGAACTATGGCTACACCTTC. Amino acids: CSVGGRNYGYTF.

The chain couples TRBV28 to TRBJ1-6, with D perhaps matching TRBD1 (6 bases). CDR1 and CDR2 from the germline V gene are MDHEN and SYDVKM. The CDR3 is made up of 12 amino acids. Trimming left V 5 bases short and J 10 bases short, with 9 bases between. DNA for the CDR3: TGTGCCAGCAGTCCAGGGGCCTCACCCCTCCACTTT. Translation: CASSPGASPLHF.